This T cell receptor (beta chain) was observed in a study of early T cells in non-severe SARS-CoV-2 infection. Across the study: Sequenced bulk RNA came from whole blood that was unsorted, and chains were unpaired. The study, taken as a whole, reports: Using VDJdb, the matching emphasized anti-spike CD8 responses while missing private and CD4 specificities.

In the library, individual cDNA molecules carried attached unique molecular identifiers. TCRdb called the 5' RACE reads again in MiXCR, with one record for every CDR3 protein. The data contain 28,000 or so distinct CDR3 sequences, 3.5% to 4.5% of them seen just once; the ten biggest clones take up 7% to 10%. This clonotype showed up many times. Its antigen remains unknown. The origin of this receptor is an adult who was a healthcare worker with PCR-confirmed SARS-CoV-2 infection or an uninfected control (not recorded which). Sequences were obtained from whole blood.

CDR3 in DNA: TGTGCCAGCCATAATTCCTGGCAGGACAATGAGCAGTTCTTC. Amino acids: CASHNSWQDNEQFF. This sequence joins TRBV21-1 and TRBJ2-1. TRBV21-1 is marked as a pseudogene. CDR3 size: 14 residues.